This TCR beta chain was sequenced in a study of molecular identifiers for immune sequencing clone quantification. The wider study: Naive CD8 cell RNA, from around 20,000 or 100,000 cells, was split five ways in replicates, with four sequenced.

Previously published methods and listed TCR primers were used for the bulk TCR libraries. One entry per CDR3 protein, called by TCRdb with MiXCR from the PCR reads. The table includes roughly 320,000 distinct CDR3 sequences, under 25% detected once. This CDR3 comprises 15 residues. The V gene end was trimmed by 3 bases and the J gene end by 6 bases; junction bases not matched to a gene: 8. From germline, CDR1 is MDHEN and CDR2 SYDVKM. This clonotype was picked up a small number of times. Its antigen remains unidentified. Study results and caveats: Spiked Jurkat TCR RNA equal to one cell could reportedly be picked out among some 1 million naive cells. Barcode-sharing identical TCR molecules could underestimate highly expanded clone sizes.

The sample consisted of naive CD8+ T cells from blood, with Jurkat cell RNA spiked in. Subset given: FACS-sorted CD8+CD4-CCR7+CD45RA+ naive T cells. This receptor was identified in a human donor in good health. Some libraries in this study had Jurkat cell RNA spiked in. The chain joins TRBV28 to TRBJ2-3, with TRBD2 matching 8 bases. The CDR3 DNA sequence: TGTGCCAGCAGTTTTTCGAGCGGGGGATCTGATACGCAGTATTTT. Protein product: CASSFSSGGSDTQYF.